Shown below are 19 T cell receptor beta chains from a single sample sequenced in a study of blood T cell repertoires in COVID-19. Sequencing used immunoSEQ multiplex PCR; TCRdb keeps in-frame clones, though not all of them. This table holds about 150,000 clones, about 85% found once. Sequencing used peripheral blood. These receptors were taken from a man aged 55 to 70 with COVID-19, enrolled during active disease.

The chain uses TRBV5-1 and TRBJ2-3, with D perhaps matching TRBD1 (5 bases). Trimming stripped 4 bases from V and 0 bases from J, with 15 bases between. CDR3 length: 16 residues. CDR1 and CDR2 from the germline V gene are SGHRS and YFSETQ. The chain's CDR3 is CASSVQRTKSTDTQYF. The CDR3, as DNA: TGCGCCAGCAGCGTACAGAGGACAAAGAGCACAGATACGCAGTATTTT.

The chain has TRBV12-3 or TRBV12-4 and TRBJ2-7; a weak D match, TRBD1 (6 bases). This CDR3 is built from 13 residues. V lost 6 bases and J 0 bases, leaving 9 bases between the germline ends. The CDR3 coding sequence is TGTGCCAGCAGAAGGGACAACTCCTACGAGCAGTACTTC. It is translated as CASRRDNSYEQYF.

This rearrangement joins TRBV27 to TRBJ1-2; D unresolved. Germline CDR1 reads MNHEY; CDR2 reads SMNVEV (reference sequence). Trimming took 5 bases from V and 8 from J, leaving 18 bases between them. The CDR3 consists of 14 residues. In DNA form, the CDR3 reads TGTGCCAGCAGTCCCCTGGGAGGGAATAACGGCTACACCTTC. Amino acids: CASSPLGGNNGYTF.

The chain carries TRBV28 and TRBJ1-5; D is perhaps TRBD1 (5 bases). V shed 3 bases and J shed 1 base, with 7 bases lying between them. CDR3 size: 14 residues. Per the germline V gene, CDR1 is MDHEN and CDR2 is SYDVKM. The CDR3: CASSFRGSNQPQHF. In nucleotides, the CDR3 is TGTGCCAGCAGTTTTAGGGGAAGCAATCAGCCCCAGCATTTT.

The chain carries TRBV28 and TRBJ1-5; 9 nucleotides match TRBD1. CDR3 length: 14 residues. J lost 3 bases, V lost 6 bases, and 3 bases had no gene match. Germline loops: CDR1 MDHEN, CDR2 SYDVKM. CDR3 protein: CASRQGAYNQPQHF. The CDR3 DNA is TGTGCCAGCAGACAGGGGGCGTACAATCAGCCCCAGCATTTT.

This sequence joins TRBV6-5 and TRBJ1-2; 9 positions agree with TRBD1. This CDR3 region has 14 residues. The trim removed 6 bases at V and 5 bases at J, leaving 7 bases unmatched. Germline V gene lookup returns CDR1 MNHEY and CDR2 SVGAGI. CDR3 protein: CASRSTGTGYGYTF. Written as DNA, the CDR3 is TGTGCCAGCAGATCCACCGGGACAGGGTATGGCTACACCTTC.

V usage is TRBV19 and J usage is TRBJ2-2; TRBD1 matches at 9 bases. Germline V gene sequence: CDR1 LNHDA, CDR2 SQIVND (reference sequence). The CDR3 runs 18 residues. V shed 5 bases and J 4 bases; nucleotides not matched to a gene: 14. CDR3 coding DNA: TGTGCCAGTAGTTCGCACACCGGGACAGGGATCCGCACCGGGGAGCTGTTTTTT. This gives the protein CASSSHTGTGIRTGELFF.

This chain connects TRBV7-8 to TRBJ1-1; D is undetermined. Germline assignment: CDR1 SGHVS and CDR2 FQNEAQ. This CDR3 is 14 amino acids long. Trimming left V 7 bases short and J 3 bases short, with 15 bases between. CDR3 region: CASTLEGTYTEAFF. CDR3 coding DNA: TGTGCCAGCACCCTAGAGGGCACCTACACTGAAGCTTTCTTT.

The chain uses TRBV30 and TRBJ2-7; 7 bases match TRBD2. Germline V lookup: CDR1 GTSNPN, CDR2 SVGIG (reference sequence). The CDR3 runs 11 residues. After removal of 5 bases from V and 6 bases from J, the junction contained 4 bases not matched to a gene. The DNA of the CDR3 is TGTGCCTGGTTGCGGGGGAGCGAGCAGTACTTC. This codes for CAWLRGSEQYF.

This chain connects TRBV27 to TRBJ2-7; no clear D gene. The CDR3 consists of 15 residues. V shed 4 bases and J shed 4 bases, with 17 bases lying between them. The germline V gene encodes CDR1 MNHEY and CDR2 SMNVEV (reference sequence). CDR3 bases: TGTGCCAGCAGTTCGCATCAGGCCCAGAAGTACGAGCAGTACTTC. Encoded protein: CASSSHQAQKYEQYF.

The V gene is TRBV5-4, the J gene TRBJ1-4; D ambiguous. The CDR3 has 15 residues. Germline V gene data show CDR1 as SGHNT and CDR2 as YYREEE (reference sequence). V was clipped by 4 bases and J by 4 bases, with 14 bases between them. The CDR3 loop is CASSTYLGNNEKLFF. The CDR3 nucleotides are TGTGCCAGCAGCACTTACCTCGGGAATAATGAAAAACTGTTTTTT.

The chain recombines TRBV28 with TRBJ1-6; D is undetermined. The germline V gene encodes CDR1 MDHEN and CDR2 SYDVKM. This CDR3 contains 14 residues. Between the trimmed V and J ends, which lost 5 bases and 7 bases, there was a span of 12 bases. CDR3 in amino acids: CASSAGGVNSPLHF. CDR3 in DNA: TGTGCCAGCAGTGCAGGCGGGGTGAATTCACCCCTCCACTTT.

The DNA for the CDR3 is TGTGCCTGCCGTTGGGGACAGGAAGCTTTCTTT. Encoded protein: CACRWGQEAFF. J is TRBJ1-1 and V is TRBV30, with TRBD1 matching 7 bases. Germline V gives CDR1 GTSNPN, CDR2 SVGIG (reference sequence). Trimming cost V 6 bases and J 8 bases; bases outside gene matches: 6. The CDR3 extends over 11 amino acids.

This chain connects TRBV9 to TRBJ2-7, with D possibly TRBD1 on 6 matching bases. V dropped 0 bases and J dropped 3 bases, with 7 bases sitting between them. Germline CDR1 and CDR2: SGDLS and YYNGEE. This CDR3 spans 13 amino acids. The CDR3 reads CASSVDRDYEQYF. The CDR3 nucleotides are TGTGCCAGCAGCGTAGACAGGGACTACGAGCAGTACTTC.

The CDR3 loop reads CASSRRNGGAGDTQYF. The CDR3 DNA reads TGTGCCAGCAGCCGAAGAAACGGGGGGGCTGGAGATACGCAGTATTTT. V is TRBV11-2 and J is TRBJ2-3, with 8 bases that match TRBD2. This CDR3 is 16 amino acids long. V gave up 5 bases and J gave up 5 bases; unmatched junction bases: 12. Per germline, CDR1 SGHAT and CDR2 FQNNGV. Combining the CDR3 with reference TRBV11-2 and TRBJ2-3 gives the whole variable domain EAGVAQSPRYKIIEKRQSVAFWCNPISGHATLYWYQQILGQGPKLLIQFQNNGVVDDSQLPKDRFSAERLKGVDSTLKIQPAKLEDSAVYLCASSRRNGGAGDTQYFGPGTRLTVL.

V and J are TRBV6-5 and TRBJ1-1, with D possibly being TRBD1 (6 bases). From germline, CDR1 is MNHEY and CDR2 SVGAGI. This CDR3 has 15 amino acids. V lost 2 bases, J lost 2 bases, and 12 bases lay in between. The CDR3 sequence: CASSYLPRGNTEAFF. DNA for the CDR3: TGTGCCAGCAGTTACCTCCCCAGGGGTAACACTGAAGCTTTCTTT.

The chain employs TRBV3-1 (or the pseudogene TRBV3-2) and TRBJ2-7; the match to TRBD1 covers 8 bases. The CDR3 length is 14 residues. Germline CDR1 LGHDT, CDR2 YNNKEL (reference sequence). Trimming removed 6 bases from V and 7 bases from J; junction bases left unmatched: 11. CDR3 loop: CASRHRDRPWEQYF. The DNA of the CDR3 is TGTGCCAGCAGACACCGGGACAGGCCTTGGGAGCAGTACTTC.

The chain has TRBV5-1 and TRBJ2-2; D uncertain. CDR3 size: 13 residues. V lost 6 bases and J lost 2, with 8 bases in between. Germline CDR1 is SGHRS and CDR2 is YFSETQ. As DNA, the CDR3 is TGCGCCAGCAAGAGAGATAACACCGGGGAGCTGTTTTTT. As protein: CASKRDNTGELFF.

The chain employs TRBV6-2 or TRBV6-3 and TRBJ1-1; no firm D call. Trimming cost V 6 bases and J 3 bases, with 20 bases left between them. This CDR3 has 16 residues. CDR1 and CDR2 from the germline V gene are MNHEY and SVGEGT. CDR3 in amino acids: CASSLHTPRVDTEAFF. The CDR3, as DNA: TGTGCCAGCAGCCTACATACCCCCCGGGTCGACACTGAAGCTTTCTTT.